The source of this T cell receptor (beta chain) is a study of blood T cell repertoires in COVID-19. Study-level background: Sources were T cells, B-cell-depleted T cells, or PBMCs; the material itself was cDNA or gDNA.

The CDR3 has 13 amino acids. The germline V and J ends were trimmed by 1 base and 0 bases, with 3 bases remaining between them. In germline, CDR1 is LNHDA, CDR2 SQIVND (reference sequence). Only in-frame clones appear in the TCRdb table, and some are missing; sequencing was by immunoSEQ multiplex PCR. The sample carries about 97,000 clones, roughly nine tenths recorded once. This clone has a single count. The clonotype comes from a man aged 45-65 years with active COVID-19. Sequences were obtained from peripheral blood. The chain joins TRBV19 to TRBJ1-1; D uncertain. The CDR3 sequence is CASSIVMNTEAFF. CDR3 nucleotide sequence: TGTGCCAGTAGTATAGTTATGAACACTGAAGCTTTCTTT.